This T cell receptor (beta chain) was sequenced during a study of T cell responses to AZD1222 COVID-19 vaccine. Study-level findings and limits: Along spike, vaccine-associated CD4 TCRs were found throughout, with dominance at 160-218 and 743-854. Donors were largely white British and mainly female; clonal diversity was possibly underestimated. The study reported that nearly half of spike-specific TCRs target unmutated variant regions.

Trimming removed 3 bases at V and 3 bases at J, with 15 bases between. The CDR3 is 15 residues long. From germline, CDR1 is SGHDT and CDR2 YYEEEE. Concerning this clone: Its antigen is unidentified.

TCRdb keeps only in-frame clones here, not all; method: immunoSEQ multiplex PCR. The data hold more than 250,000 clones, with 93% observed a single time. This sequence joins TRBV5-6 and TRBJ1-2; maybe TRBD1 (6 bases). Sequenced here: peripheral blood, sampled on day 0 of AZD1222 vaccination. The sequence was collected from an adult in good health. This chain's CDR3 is CASSSTGGGYYGYTF. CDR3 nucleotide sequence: TGTGCCAGCAGCTCGACCGGGGGGGGCTACTATGGCTACACCTTC.